The 6 T cell receptor beta chains given below trace back to one sample, sequenced in a study of blood T cell repertoires in COVID-19. Profiling relied on immunoSEQ multiplex PCR, and the TCRdb table lists in-frame clones only, not all of them. The sample lists 200,000 to 250,000 clones; 92% were seen once. The sequencing input was peripheral blood. The source is a man aged 25-45 years with acute or convalescent COVID-19.

The V gene is TRBV25-1, the J gene TRBJ1-1, with 7 nucleotides matching TRBD1. The CDR3 consists of 14 residues. Unmatched junction bases numbered 9, after V lost 7 bases and J lost 4 bases. Per germline, CDR1 MGHDK and CDR2 SYGVNS. The CDR3 bases are TGTGCCAGCAACGGGTGGACAGGAGCCACTGAAGCTTTCTTT. Protein product: CASNGWTGATEAFF.

The genes are TRBV3-1 (or the pseudogene TRBV3-2) and TRBJ2-2; 8 bases fit TRBD2. There are 16 residues in the CDR3. V shed 5 bases and J 4 bases; nucleotides not matched to a gene: 9. Germline-derived CDR1 and CDR2 are LGHDT and YNNKEL (reference sequence). The CDR3 DNA sequence: TGTGCCAGCAGCGCCCGGGAGGGTCGGAGCACCGGGGAGCTGTTTTTT. Its translation: CASSAREGRSTGELFF.

This chain connects TRBV4-1 to TRBJ1-2; D gene ambiguous. The CDR3 contains 15 residues. CDR1 and CDR2 from the germline V gene are MGHRA and YSYEKL. V lost 4 bases to trimming and J lost 4 bases, with 16 bases between them. The CDR3 DNA reads TGCGCCAGCAGCCCCGGAGGACGGGATCGCTATGGCTACACCTTC. Translation: CASSPGGRDRYGYTF.

The chain joins TRBV28 to TRBJ1-3; D is ambiguous. Germline CDR1 MDHEN, CDR2 SYDVKM. The CDR3 sequence is 12 residues long. Trimming pared 2 bases from V and 8 bases from J, leaving 7 bases between. The CDR3 coding sequence is TGTGCCAGCAGTTTACCCCAGGACACCATATATTTT. Amino acids: CASSLPQDTIYF.

This chain uses TRBV30 with TRBJ1-6; D remains unclear. Germline V gives CDR1 GTSNPN, CDR2 SVGIG (reference sequence). This CDR3 is 12 amino acids long. The V end lost 0 bases, the J end lost 12 bases, and 9 bases lay between the germline ends. CDR3 in amino acids: CAWSVPPGPLHF. CDR3 sequence (DNA): TGTGCCTGGAGTGTACCACCAGGACCCCTCCACTTT.

This chain links TRBV27 with TRBJ2-7, with TRBD2 identical over 8 bases. The CDR3 is made up of 15 amino acids. J gave up 4 bases and V 0 bases, and 5 bases lay outside the gene matches. Germline loops: CDR1 MNHEY, CDR2 SMNVEV (reference sequence). In nucleotides, the CDR3 is TGTGCCAGCAGTTTATCGTCGGGGGGGAATTACGAGCAGTACTTC. This codes for CASSLSSGGNYEQYF.